Shown below are 29 T cell receptor beta chains from a single sample sequenced in a study of radiotherapy plus CTLA-4 blockade in lung cancer. Some clones are missing from TCRdb's copy, which holds only in-frame ones; the method was immunoSEQ multiplex PCR. The table includes approximately 35,000 clones, around 85% detected once. This material consisted of peripheral blood, taken from a patient treated with radiotherapy plus ipilimumab. The receptor set was obtained from a human donor with non-small cell lung cancer who had stable disease on radiotherapy plus ipilimumab.

The genes are TRBV4-2 and TRBJ2-5; 7 bases match TRBD2. V lost 0 bases to trimming and J lost 7 bases; unmatched junction nucleotides: 5. The V gene's germline CDR1 is LGHNA and CDR2 YNFKEQ. The CDR3 is 14 residues long. This chain's CDR3 is CASSQEGGAGTQYF. The CDR3 nucleotides are TGTGCCAGCAGCCAAGAGGGAGGGGCGGGGACCCAGTACTTC.

The chain has TRBV5-6 and TRBJ1-6; D not certain. Germline CDR1 is SGHDT and CDR2 is YYEEEE. Trimming shortened V by 0 bases and J by 11 bases, and 6 bases separated the two germline ends. CDR3 size: 12 residues. The CDR3 DNA is TGTGCCAGCAGCTTGGCCAGCGCACCCCTCCACTTT. Protein product: CASSLASAPLHF.

This clone appeared a few times. The chain employs TRBV27 and TRBJ1-1; D unresolved. Germline loops: CDR1 MNHEY, CDR2 SMNVEV (reference sequence). The CDR3 is 14 amino acids. The ends were cut back, 8 bases at V and 3 bases at J, with 16 bases in the middle. CDR3 in DNA: TGTGCCAGCGGAAGAGGATGGGGAGACACTGAAGCTTTCTTT. This translates into CASGRGWGDTEAFF.

The chain recombines TRBV19 with TRBJ1-2; a weak D match, TRBD1 (6 bases). Trimming cost V 3 bases and J 5 bases, with 10 bases left between them. Germline CDR1 LNHDA, CDR2 SQIVND (reference sequence). The CDR3 has 13 residues. The DNA of the CDR3 is TGTGCCAGTAGTATGGGGGCCCGGTATGGCTACACCTTC. It is translated as CASSMGARYGYTF.

The chain is built from TRBV5-6 and TRBJ2-1; the D gene is possibly TRBD2 (6 bases). This CDR3 region has 17 residues. Germline lookup yields CDR1 SGHDT and CDR2 YYEEEE. V was cut by 4 bases and J by 9 bases, with 26 bases left in between. CDR3 protein: CASSQPGGTRRGGEQFF. CDR3 nucleotide sequence: TGTGCCAGCAGCCAGCCCGGGGGAACGCGACGCGGCGGTGAGCAGTTCTTC.

The chain recombines TRBV4-1 with TRBJ2-7, with D possibly being TRBD2 (5 bases). The CDR3 runs to 15 residues. V lost 0 bases and J 2 bases, leaving 11 bases between the germline ends. Germline values: CDR1 MGHRA, CDR2 YSYEKL. CDR3 nucleotides: TGCGCCAGCAGCCAAGACGTGACTACGGCCTACGAGCAGTACTTC. Its translation is CASSQDVTTAYEQYF.

The rearrangement uses TRBV10-3 and TRBJ2-7, with D possibly matching TRBD1 (5 bases). There are 12 residues in the CDR3. V lost 2 bases, J lost 7 bases, and 9 bases lay in between. Per the germline V gene, CDR1 is ENHRY and CDR2 is SYGVKD. The CDR3: CAISELTGEQYF. CDR3 DNA sequence: TGTGCCATCAGTGAGCTAACAGGAGAGCAGTACTTC.

On this clone itself: Compared with germline, one end of the junction differs, possibly owing to a read error. This sequence joins TRBV27 and TRBJ2-7, with 8 bases matching TRBD1. Per the germline V gene, CDR1 is MNHEY and CDR2 is SMNVEV (reference sequence). The CDR3 has 16 amino acids. The CDR3 nucleotides are TGTGCCAGCAGTCTATCATGGCCCGGGACAGGCTACGAGCAGTACTTC. Its protein product is CASSLSWPGTGYEQYF.

J is TRBJ1-2 and V is TRBV5-4, with 9 positions matching TRBD1. V was clipped by 4 bases and J by 11 bases; unmatched bases: 9. The V gene's germline CDR1 is SGHNT and CDR2 YYREEE (reference sequence). This CDR3 is 13 amino acids long. Here the CDR3 reads CASSGTTGGVYTF. DNA of the CDR3: TGTGCCAGCAGCGGGACAACAGGGGGCGTTTACACCTTC. Together with reference TRBV5-4 and TRBJ1-2, the CDR3 gives the full variable domain: ETGVTQSPTHLIKTRGQQVTLRCSSQSGHNTVSWYQQALGQGPQFIFQYYREEENGRGNFPPRFSGLQFPNYSSELNVNALELDDSALYLCASSGTTGGVYTFGSGTRLTVV.

The chain employs TRBV6-4 and TRBJ2-5; 9 nucleotides match TRBD2. Losses at the gene ends were 6 bases for V and 5 bases for J; bases not matched to a gene: 13. Looked up from germline, CDR1 is MRHNA and CDR2 is SNTAGT. This CDR3 has 16 amino acids. CDR3 amino acids: CASSFYLSGSWETQYF. The CDR3, as DNA: TGTGCCAGCAGCTTTTATCTTAGCGGGAGTTGGGAGACCCAGTACTTC.

This clone was counted a single time. J is TRBJ2-7 and V is TRBV28; 10 bases are shared with TRBD2. This CDR3 region has 13 residues. V lost 8 bases to trimming and J lost 10 bases; unmatched junction nucleotides: 11. CDR1 is MDHEN, CDR2 SYDVKM, per germline. CDR3 loop: CASLPMSGRGQYF. CDR3 nucleotides: TGTGCCAGCCTTCCCATGAGCGGGAGGGGACAGTACTTC.

Concerning this clone: Other DNA sequences of this sample code for an identical CDR3. This chain links TRBV19 with TRBJ2-5, with 9 bases fitting TRBD1. The CDR3 is made up of 13 amino acids. Germline V lookup: CDR1 LNHDA, CDR2 SQIVND (reference sequence). V lost 6 bases, J lost 3 bases, and 2 bases stayed unmatched. The CDR3 reads CASSRDREETQYF. Here the CDR3 DNA reads TGTGCCAGTAGCCGGGACAGGGAAGAGACCCAGTACTTC.

The CDR3 nucleotides are TGTGCCTGGGGGGTCAGGGGGAGCGGGGGGACCCAGTACTTC. Translated, it gives CAWGVRGSGGTQYF. The chain combines TRBV30 with TRBJ2-5; D is possibly TRBD2 (8 bases). The CDR3 consists of 14 residues. Germline V gene data show CDR1 as GTSNPN and CDR2 as SVGIG (reference sequence). Trimming cost V 5 bases and J 7 bases, with 20 bases left between them.

For the CDR3, the DNA is TGCGCCAGCAGCTTGGGACAGGGGCCCGGGGAGCTGTTTTTT. It translates to CASSLGQGPGELFF. The chain carries TRBV5-1 and TRBJ2-2; 8 bases map to TRBD1. There are 14 residues in the CDR3. V trimming: 0 bases; J trimming: 6 bases; junction bases outside the gene matches: 1. Germline assignment: CDR1 SGHRS and CDR2 YFSETQ.

The J gene is TRBJ2-2, the V gene TRBV4-1; no reliable D call. V was cut by 2 bases and J by 1 base, with 8 bases left in between. This CDR3 region has 15 residues. CDR1 and CDR2 (germline): MGHRA, YSYEKL. The CDR3 loop reads CASSQRPGNTGELFF. CDR3 in DNA: TGCGCCAGCAGCCAACGTCCGGGGAACACCGGGGAGCTGTTTTTT.

This clone was counted a single time. The chain couples TRBV4-2 to TRBJ2-1, with 8 bases lining up with TRBD1. V trimming: 0 bases; J trimming: 2 bases; junction bases outside the gene matches: 3. Germline CDR1 is LGHNA and CDR2 is YNFKEQ. The CDR3 is 16 residues long. In nucleotides, the CDR3 is TGTGCCAGCAGCCAAGATGGGGACAGGCCCTACAATGAGCAGTTCTTC. Translation: CASSQDGDRPYNEQFF.

This chain uses TRBV15 with TRBJ1-5; D is uncertain. V gave up 0 bases and J gave up 5 bases, with 11 bases separating them. CDR1 is LNHNV, CDR2 YYDKDF, per germline (reference sequence). This CDR3 is built from 15 residues. CDR3 in amino acids: CATSRDRRQDQPQHF. CDR3 in DNA: TGTGCCACCAGCAGAGATCGTAGGCAGGATCAGCCCCAGCATTTT.

V is TRBV10-1 and J is TRBJ1-3; D is unclear. CDR1 is WNHNN and CDR2 is SYGVQD in the germline V gene (reference sequence). Deletions cut 8 bases from V and 0 bases from J, with 14 bases between. The CDR3 runs 15 residues. The CDR3 loop is CASPPRPGSGNTIYF. The CDR3 nucleotides read TGCGCCAGCCCCCCCCGACCGGGCTCTGGAAACACCATATATTTT.

The chain recombines TRBV6-4 with TRBJ2-5; D is unresolved. Trimming stripped 9 bases from V and 4 bases from J, with 6 bases between. The CDR3 sequence is 10 residues long. The germline V gene has CDR1 MRHNA and CDR2 SNTAGT. The CDR3 coding sequence is TGTGCCAGGTGGGCAGAGACCCAGTACTTC. Its protein product is CARWAETQYF.

V and J are TRBV27 and TRBJ2-3; perhaps TRBD2 as D (5 bases). This CDR3 contains 13 residues. The germline V and J ends were trimmed by 10 bases and 2 bases, with 13 bases remaining between them. Germline lookup yields CDR1 MNHEY and CDR2 SMNVEV (reference sequence). CDR3 nucleotides: TGTGCCACCGGGGAGAGATTCACAGATACGCAGTATTTT. Its translation: CATGERFTDTQYF.

CDR3: CASSLPGQGAYEQYF. CDR3 DNA sequence: TGTGCCAGCAGCTTACCGGGACAGGGGGCCTACGAGCAGTACTTC. The V gene is TRBV5-8, the J gene TRBJ2-5, with 11 nucleotides matching TRBD1. The tail of the sequence fits TRBJ2-7 better, so the J call may be wrong. The CDR3 totals 15 residues. Germline values: CDR1 SGHTS, CDR2 YDEGEE.

The rearrangement uses TRBV28 and TRBJ2-5; 9 bases map to TRBD2. J lost 5 bases, V lost 11 bases, and 15 bases had no gene match. The CDR3 runs 15 residues. CDR1 is MDHEN and CDR2 is SYDVKM in the germline V gene. The CDR3 DNA reads as TGTGCCGCATCGACCGGCGGGAGGGTAGAGGAGACCCAGTACTTC. Amino acids: CAASTGGRVEETQYF.

As regards this clone: The junction departs from the called germline gene at one end, perhaps through a read error. The chain recombines TRBV18 with TRBJ2-1; 10 bases agree with TRBD2. Germline lookup yields CDR1 KGHSH and CDR2 LQKENI. The CDR3 has 17 amino acids. The CDR3 sequence is CASPPPRTSGTYNEQFF. CDR3 DNA sequence: TGTGCCAGCCCACCACCTAGGACTAGCGGTACTTACAATGAGCAGTTCTTC.

This chain uses TRBV6-1 with TRBJ2-1, with TRBD2 matching 8 bases. Unmatched junction bases numbered 10, after V lost 4 bases and J lost 2 bases. The CDR3 is made up of 17 amino acids. Germline CDR1 MNHNS, CDR2 SASEGT. The CDR3, as DNA: TGTGCCAGCAGTGGTTTGAGTAGCGGGAACCCCTACAATGAGCAGTTCTTC. It yields the protein CASSGLSSGNPYNEQFF.

This clone was seen a handful of times. The chain recombines TRBV4-3 with TRBJ2-7; 10 bases agree with TRBD1. V shed 3 bases and J 4 bases; nucleotides not matched to a gene: 6. This CDR3 has 15 residues. Germline assignment: CDR1 LGHNA and CDR2 YSLEER. In nucleotides, the CDR3 is TGCGCCAGCAGCCAGACAGGGGGCGGGGGGTACGAGCAGTACTTC. Protein: CASSQTGGGGYEQYF.

V is TRBV6-1 and J is TRBJ2-4, with 7 bases fitting TRBD1. Germline trimming cut 3 bases from V and 8 bases from J; bases unmatched to any gene: 10. CDR1 is MNHNS, CDR2 SASEGT, per germline. CDR3 length equals 15 residues. The CDR3 DNA follows: TGTGCCAGCAGTGATGGGACAGTCCCTTGGGACATTCAGTACTTC. Translating it yields CASSDGTVPWDIQYF.

The chain employs TRBV7-3 and TRBJ2-7; 11 nucleotides line up with TRBD1. The CDR3 is made up of 17 amino acids. The V and J ends lost 5 bases and 4 bases, in that order; junction bases with no gene match: 13. Looked up from germline, CDR1 is SGHTA and CDR2 is FQGTGA. For the CDR3, the DNA is TGTGCCAGCAGCCCGCCGGGACAGGGGGGTTCAAAGTACGAGCAGTACTTC. It specifies CASSPPGQGGSKYEQYF.

V is TRBV11-1 and J is TRBJ2-7, with 8 bases lining up with TRBD1. V lost 5 bases to trimming and J lost 3 bases; unmatched junction nucleotides: 6. The CDR3 is made up of 14 amino acids. Germline CDR1 SGHAT, CDR2 FQDESV (reference sequence). The CDR3 protein is CASSQTGDHYEQYF. The DNA of the CDR3 is TGTGCCAGCAGCCAGACAGGGGATCACTACGAGCAGTACTTC.

The CDR3 coding sequence is TGTGCCATCAGTGAGTCCAGACAGACTCAACTGACTTTC. This sequence encodes CAISESRQTQLTF. The chain links TRBV10-3 to TRBJ2-6; D is perhaps TRBD1 (5 bases). The germline CDR1 and CDR2 sequences are ENHRY and SYGVKD. V lost 0 bases and J lost 16, with 13 bases in between. CDR3 length equals 13 residues.